Listed here are 26 T cell receptor beta chains from one sample, sequenced in a study of cytomegalovirus exposure and HLA in healthy donors. 13 Jbeta primers and 60 Vbeta primers were used for the PCR. Sequenced by immunoSEQ multiplex PCR; TCRdb stores in-frame clones only, minus some. In the table there are 170,000 or so clones, roughly 84% of which are singletons. Sequenced input: PBMCs. The origin of the receptors is a boy aged 2 to 10 in good health and CMV-seronegative.

This clone was recorded a few times. This chain connects TRBV6-6 to TRBJ2-1; D perhaps matches TRBD2 (5 bases). CDR1 and CDR2 from the germline V gene are MNHNY and SVGAGI (reference sequence). V was shortened by 2 bases and J by 5 bases, with 10 bases between the two germline ends. This CDR3 is built from 14 residues. CDR3 coding DNA: TGTGCCAGCAGTTACGAGATAGCGAACAATGAGCAGTTCTTC. It codes for CASSYEIANNEQFF.

The gene calls are TRBV25-1 and TRBJ2-5; a possible D gene is TRBD1 (7 bases). This CDR3 contains 14 residues. The V gene's germline CDR1 is MGHDK and CDR2 SYGVNS. Deletions cut 6 bases from V and 5 bases from J, with 16 bases between. CDR3 bases: TGTGCCAGCAGAACGCAACAGGGGAGGGAGACCCAGTACTTC. This encodes CASRTQQGRETQYF. The whole variable domain, filled in from reference TRBV25-1 and TRBJ2-5, reads EADIYQTPRYLVIGTGKKITLECSQTMGHDKMYWYQQDPGMELHLIHYSYGVNSTEKGDLSSESTVSRIRTEHFPLTLESARPSHTSQYLCASRTQQGRETQYFGPGTRLLVL.

The chain couples TRBV4-1 to TRBJ2-1; 10 bases are shared with TRBD2. Looked up from germline, CDR1 is MGHRA and CDR2 is YSYEKL. The length of the CDR3 is 16 residues. V trimming: 0 bases; J trimming: 7 bases; junction bases outside the gene matches: 6. In DNA, the CDR3 is TGCGCCAGCAGCCAAGATGCGGCTAGCGGGAGTAATGAGCAGTTCTTC. Translation: CASSQDAASGSNEQFF.

This clone occurred once. The rearrangement links TRBV25-1 to TRBJ1-2; possible D gene TRBD1, 6 bases. With 4 bases removed from V and 5 bases from J, the gap between germline ends came to 11 bases. The CDR3 sequence is 13 residues long. Looked up from germline, CDR1 is MGHDK and CDR2 is SYGVNS. This chain's CDR3 is CASSGAGVYGYTF. For the CDR3, the DNA is TGTGCCAGCAGTGGGGCAGGGGTTTATGGCTACACCTTC.

The V call is TRBV27, the J call TRBJ1-2, with TRBD1 matching over 9 bases. This CDR3 has 15 amino acids. Per the germline V gene, CDR1 is MNHEY and CDR2 is SMNVEV (reference sequence). Trimming took 5 bases from V and 3 from J; bases not matched to a gene: 7. CDR3 DNA sequence: TGTGCCAGCAGTCCAGGGACAGGGTCTGACTATGGCTACACCTTC. Protein: CASSPGTGSDYGYTF.

J is TRBJ1-1 and V is TRBV6-1; 8 positions match TRBD1. The trim removed 0 bases at V and 3 bases at J, leaving 3 bases unmatched. Germline V gene lookup returns CDR1 MNHNS and CDR2 SASEGT. CDR3 length: 15 residues. CDR3 sequence reads: CASSEAHRGDTEAFF. CDR3 sequence (DNA): TGTGCCAGCAGTGAAGCGCACAGGGGGGACACTGAAGCTTTCTTT.

This clone was picked up a small number of times. This chain links TRBV5-1 with TRBJ1-1; D call uncertain. This CDR3 region has 11 residues. V lost 0 bases, J lost 11 bases, and 8 bases lay in between. Germline V gives CDR1 SGHRS, CDR2 YFSETQ. The CDR3 spells CASSLAGEAFF. The CDR3, as DNA: TGCGCCAGCAGCTTGGCGGGTGAGGCTTTCTTT.

The genes are TRBV28 and TRBJ1-1; the match to TRBD1 covers 10 bases. The V and J ends lost 6 bases and 1 base, in that order; junction bases with no gene match: 11. The CDR3 contains 17 residues. Germline values: CDR1 MDHEN, CDR2 SYDVKM. The CDR3 spells CASRTGGQGYRNTEAFF. The DNA for the CDR3 is TGTGCCAGCAGGACTGGGGGACAGGGGTATAGGAACACTGAAGCTTTCTTT. Filled out from reference TRBV28 and TRBJ1-1, the complete variable domain reads DVKVTQSSRYLVKRTGEKVFLECVQDMDHENMFWYRQDPGLGLRLIYFSYDVKMKEKGDIPEGYSVSREKKERFSLILESASTNQTSMYLCASRTGGQGYRNTEAFFGQGTRLTVV.

The chain uses TRBV27 and TRBJ2-3; D is possibly TRBD2 (6 bases). Trimming took 2 bases from V and 2 from J, leaving 8 bases between them. Germline CDR1 is MNHEY and CDR2 is SMNVEV (reference sequence). This CDR3 is built from 14 residues. CDR3: CASSLAGITDTQYF. The CDR3 nucleotides read TGTGCCAGCAGTTTAGCGGGAATCACAGATACGCAGTATTTT.

The chain couples TRBV11-2 to TRBJ2-3; D may be TRBD1 (5 bases). This CDR3 has 14 residues. Trimming cost V 2 bases and J 6 bases, with 12 bases left between them. Germline CDR1 is SGHAT and CDR2 is FQNNGV. The CDR3 bases are TGTGCCAGCAGCTTAAGGGGTATGGGTGATACGCAGTATTTT. It encodes CASSLRGMGDTQYF.

J is TRBJ2-1 and V is TRBV15; 8 bases match TRBD1. With V trimmed by 5 bases and J by 0 bases, 3 bases remained unmatched. Germline values: CDR1 LNHNV, CDR2 YYDKDF (reference sequence). This CDR3 spans 15 amino acids. The CDR3 DNA sequence: TGTGCCACCAGCCCTGACAGGGGCTCCTACAATGAGCAGTTCTTC. This sequence encodes CATSPDRGSYNEQFF.

The V and J genes are TRBV7-6 and TRBJ2-1, with D unresolved. CDR1 and CDR2 from the germline V gene are SGHVS and FNYEAQ. This CDR3 is built from 15 residues. V lost 2 bases and J lost 7, with 15 bases in between. Here the CDR3 DNA reads TGTGCCAGCAGCTTAACTCCCCTCCTCCCAAATGAGCAGTTCTTC. This encodes CASSLTPLLPNEQFF.

In DNA form, the CDR3 reads TGTGCCAGCAGTTCAGCAGATACGCAGTATTTT. It encodes CASSSADTQYF. V gene TRBV28 combines with J gene TRBJ2-3; D gene uncertain. CDR1 and CDR2 from the germline V gene are MDHEN and SYDVKM. V was shortened by 4 bases and J by 4 bases, with 3 bases between the two germline ends. This CDR3 region has 11 residues.

V usage is TRBV7-6 and J usage is TRBJ1-2; 9 bases agree with TRBD1. The ends lost 1 base at V and 3 bases at J; junction bases unmatched: 0. CDR1 and CDR2 from the germline V gene are SGHVS and FNYEAQ. This CDR3 has 14 amino acids. The CDR3 spells CASSLGTGDYGYTF. The CDR3, as DNA: TGTGCCAGCAGCTTAGGGACAGGGGACTATGGCTACACCTTC. The whole variable domain, filled in from reference TRBV7-6 and TRBJ1-2, reads GAGVSQSPRYKVTKRGQDVALRCDPISGHVSLYWYRQALGQGPEFLTYFNYEAQQDKSGLPNDRFSAERPEGSISTLTIQRTEQRDSAMYRCASSLGTGDYGYTFGSGTRLTVV.

The J gene is TRBJ2-5, the V gene TRBV28, with a possible D match to TRBD1 (6 bases). Per germline, CDR1 MDHEN and CDR2 SYDVKM. Trimming took off 6 bases at V and 7 bases at J, with 21 bases between the two ends. The CDR3 loop spans 15 amino acids. CDR3 DNA: TGTGCCAGCAGCTTTGGACAGATTACCCCACTGACCCAGTACTTC. As protein: CASSFGQITPLTQYF.

V is TRBV6-1 and J is TRBJ2-2; 12 positions agree with TRBD2. V was pared by 0 bases and J by 6 bases, with 2 bases of the junction left unmatched. Germline CDR1 and CDR2: MNHNS and SASEGT. The CDR3 has 16 amino acids. Here the CDR3 reads CASSEARLAGAGELFF. Here the CDR3 DNA reads TGTGCCAGCAGTGAAGCGAGACTAGCGGGAGCCGGGGAGCTGTTTTTT.

The genes are TRBV6-1 and TRBJ2-7, with TRBD2 matching 7 bases. Germline V lookup: CDR1 MNHNS, CDR2 SASEGT. The length of the CDR3 is 15 residues. With V trimmed by 1 base and J by 0 bases, 3 bases remained unmatched. Here the CDR3 reads CASSEEAGSSYEQYF. The CDR3 nucleotides are TGTGCCAGCAGTGAAGAAGCGGGAAGCTCCTACGAGCAGTACTTC.

The DNA for the CDR3 is TGTGCCATCAGTGAGCGGGGGGCACCCTACGAGCAGTACTTC. Translating gives CAISERGAPYEQYF. V gene TRBV10-3 combines with J gene TRBJ2-7, with D perhaps matching TRBD2 (7 bases). Trimming pared 2 bases from V and 2 bases from J, leaving 10 bases between. The CDR3 totals 14 residues. In germline, CDR1 is ENHRY, CDR2 SYGVKD.

With respect to this clone: This sample also contains other DNA sequences that code for the same CDR3. The gene calls are TRBV19 and TRBJ2-7; D is unresolved. Trimming took off 1 base at V and 0 bases at J, with 7 bases between the two ends. CDR3 length equals 14 residues. Germline CDR1 LNHDA, CDR2 SQIVND (reference sequence). The CDR3 region is CASSIVGSSYEQYF. CDR3 DNA: TGTGCCAGTAGTATAGTTGGCAGCTCCTACGAGCAGTACTTC.

This clone has only one observation. This chain joins TRBV19 and TRBJ2-7; 11 bases fit TRBD2. The CDR3 has 14 amino acids. V dropped 5 bases and J dropped 3; count of bases not matched to a gene: 3. Germline CDR1 and CDR2: LNHDA and SQIVND (reference sequence). CDR3: CASSPSGRNYEQYF. The CDR3 nucleotides read TGTGCCAGTAGTCCTAGCGGGAGGAACTACGAGCAGTACTTC. Together with reference TRBV19 and TRBJ2-7, the CDR3 gives the full variable domain: DGGITQSPKYLFRKEGQNVTLSCEQNLNHDAMYWYRQDPGQGLRLIYYSQIVNDFQKGDIAEGYSVSREKKESFPLTVTSAQKNPTAFYLCASSPSGRNYEQYFGPGTRLTVT.

V and J are TRBV13 and TRBJ1-6; 8 nucleotides match TRBD1. The CDR3 is 17 residues long. CDR1 and CDR2 (germline): PRHDT, FYEKMQ (reference sequence). The V and J ends lost 6 bases and 3 bases, in that order; junction bases with no gene match: 10. As DNA, the CDR3 is TGTGCCAGCAGTTATACCGGGACAGGTTACTATAATTCACCCCTCCACTTT. This translates into CASSYTGTGYYNSPLHF.

The chain is built from TRBV6-5 and TRBJ2-3, with 8 bases aligning to TRBD2. The germline gives CDR1 MNHEY, CDR2 SVGAGI. The CDR3 length is 16 residues. The V and J ends lost 4 bases and 0 bases, in that order; junction bases with no gene match: 6. The DNA for the CDR3 is TGTGCCAGCAGTTCGCTAGCGGGCCCTAGCACAGATACGCAGTATTTT. This sequence encodes CASSSLAGPSTDTQYF.

This clone was recorded once. In nucleotides, the CDR3 is TGTGCCAGCAGCTTACGGGGCCAAGAGACCCAGTACTTC. The encoded protein is CASSLRGQETQYF. This chain links TRBV5-5 with TRBJ2-5, with D maybe TRBD2 (5 bases). V dropped 2 bases and J dropped 1 base, with 6 bases sitting between them. The CDR3 loop spans 13 amino acids. Germline V gene lookup returns CDR1 SGHKS and CDR2 YYEKEE (reference sequence).

CDR3 sequence reads: CASSASAGATDTQYF. The CDR3 DNA reads as TGTGCCAGCAGTGCCTCAGCGGGAGCCACAGATACGCAGTATTTT. This chain joins TRBV2 and TRBJ2-3; 8 nucleotides match TRBD2. Germline values: CDR1 SNHLY, CDR2 FYNNEI. The CDR3 contains 15 residues. Unmatched junction bases numbered 5, after V lost 4 bases and J lost 2 bases.

This rearrangement joins TRBV6-6 to TRBJ1-2; no clear D gene. Trimming shortened V by 11 bases and J by 6 bases, and 16 bases separated the two germline ends. The CDR3 has 12 residues. Germline CDR1 MNHNY, CDR2 SVGAGI (reference sequence). CDR3 DNA: TGTGCCGTCATGATCGCTAATGATGGCTACACCTTC. Its protein is CAVMIANDGYTF.

This clone has more than one count but fewer than ten. The chain carries TRBV5-8 and TRBJ2-6; no clear D. The CDR3 sequence is 14 residues long. Germline assignment: CDR1 SGHTS and CDR2 YDEGEE. V was cut by 2 bases and J by 4 bases, with 7 bases left in between. CDR3 sequence reads: CASSFGYGANVLTF. The CDR3 DNA reads TGTGCCAGCAGCTTCGGGTACGGGGCCAACGTCCTGACTTTC.